The 28 T cell receptor beta chains reported below all come from one sample, sequenced in a study of cytomegalovirus exposure and HLA in healthy donors. In the PCR, 60 Vbeta and 13 Jbeta primers were used. The protocol was immunoSEQ multiplex PCR, while the TCRdb copy is restricted to in-frame clones and leaves out a portion. The repertoire holds approximately 150,000 clones, with around 70% as singletons. What was sequenced was PBMCs. The receptors shown here come from a man younger than 35 in good health and CMV-seropositive.

A few counts support this clone. The same CDR3 arises from other DNA sequences in this sample as well. V gene TRBV27 combines with J gene TRBJ2-1; D is uncertain. The V end was cut by 0 bases, the J end by 8 bases, with 5 bases between. Germline V lookup: CDR1 MNHEY, CDR2 SMNVEV (reference sequence). This CDR3 spans 12 amino acids. The chain's CDR3 is CASSLSRDEQFF. CDR3 in DNA: TGTGCCAGCAGTTTATCTAGAGATGAGCAGTTCTTC.

This chain connects TRBV25-1 to TRBJ1-4; 9 bases align to TRBD1. This CDR3 contains 15 residues. Losses at the gene ends were 5 bases for V and 7 bases for J; bases not matched to a gene: 8. Germline V lookup: CDR1 MGHDK, CDR2 SYGVNS. CDR3 sequence (DNA): TGTGCCAGCAGTCACTACGACAGGGGGAGTGAAAAACTGTTTTTT. Translating it yields CASSHYDRGSEKLFF.

The genes are TRBV5-6 and TRBJ2-2; 11 nucleotides align to TRBD1. Germline values: CDR1 SGHDT, CDR2 YYEEEE. CDR3 length equals 16 residues. With 4 bases clipped from V and 3 bases from J, the junction kept 5 bases outside the gene matches. CDR3 in amino acids: CASSARDRGYTGELFF. Written as DNA, the CDR3 is TGTGCCAGCAGCGCGCGGGACAGGGGGTACACCGGGGAGCTGTTTTTT.

The rearrangement joins TRBV28 to TRBJ1-5; 9 bases are shared with TRBD1. CDR3 length equals 16 residues. Trimming cost V 8 bases and J 0 bases; bases outside gene matches: 8. From germline, CDR1 is MDHEN and CDR2 SYDVKM. The CDR3 DNA reads as TGTGCCAGCCTCTCGGGACAGGGACATAGCAATCAGCCCCAGCATTTT. Protein product: CASLSGQGHSNQPQHF.

The chain uses TRBV7-9 and TRBJ1-1; D is ambiguous. CDR1 and CDR2 (germline): SEHNR, FQNEAQ (reference sequence). The V and J ends lost 4 bases and 5 bases respectively, with 11 bases between them. This CDR3 spans 13 amino acids. The chain's CDR3 is CASSSSWGTEAFF. The CDR3 nucleotides are TGTGCCAGCAGCTCTAGCTGGGGAACTGAAGCTTTCTTT. Combining the CDR3 with reference TRBV7-9 and TRBJ1-1 gives the whole variable domain DTGVSQNPRHKITKRGQNVTFRCDPISEHNRLYWYRQTLGQGPEFLTYFQNEAQLEKSRLLSDRFSAERPKGSFSTLEIQRTEQGDSAMYLCASSSSWGTEAFFGQGTRLTVV.

This chain links TRBV5-4 with TRBJ1-1, with 8 nucleotides matching TRBD1. Germline V CDR1 and CDR2: SGHNT, YYREEE (reference sequence). The CDR3 spans 17 residues. The trim removed 5 bases at V and 6 bases at J, leaving 18 bases unmatched. CDR3 in DNA: TGTGCCAGCAGGATAGGACAGGGACTGTCCTTGGGGGCTGAAGCTTTCTTT. Protein: CASRIGQGLSLGAEAFF.

The DNA for the CDR3 is TGCGCCAGCAGCCAGGAAGGTGCTAGCGGGAGCACCTATGAGCAGTTCTTC. This translates into CASSQEGASGSTYEQFF. This chain joins TRBV4-1 and TRBJ2-1, with TRBD2 identical over 10 bases. V lost 3 bases and J lost 8; bases outside the gene matches: 13. The length of the CDR3 is 17 residues. Germline CDR1 and CDR2: MGHRA and YSYEKL.

The rearrangement links TRBV29-1 to TRBJ1-2, with 7 bases matching TRBD1. The ends lost 4 bases at V and 7 bases at J; junction bases unmatched: 6. There are 12 residues in the CDR3. Germline CDR1 SQVTM, CDR2 ANQGSEA. CDR3: CSVGQGGSGYTF. The CDR3 DNA is TGCAGCGTTGGACAGGGAGGTTCTGGCTACACCTTC.

The chain is built from TRBV6-1 and TRBJ1-3; D not certain. V lost 1 base, J lost 0 bases, and 7 bases lay in between. Germline-derived CDR1 and CDR2 are MNHNS and SASEGT. The CDR3 is 15 amino acids. CDR3 sequence (DNA): TGTGCCAGCAGTGAAGGGCGGATCTCTGGAAACACCATATATTTT. Its protein product is CASSEGRISGNTIYF.

This clone is labeled medium-sized. This rearrangement joins TRBV6-6 to TRBJ1-2; the D is unclear. Trimming cost V 4 bases and J 8 bases, with 5 bases left between them. Germline lookup yields CDR1 MNHNY and CDR2 SVGAGI (reference sequence). CDR3 length equals 10 residues. The DNA for the CDR3 is TGTGCCAGCAGTTCGGGGGGCTACACCTTC. Amino acids: CASSSGGYTF.

The chain links TRBV10-3 to TRBJ2-3; TRBD1 matches 10 bases. The CDR3 is made up of 14 amino acids. The V gene's germline CDR1 is ENHRY and CDR2 SYGVKD. The V gene end was trimmed by 5 bases and the J gene end by 6 bases; junction bases not matched to a gene: 5. CDR3 in amino acids: CAISSGTGVDTQYF. The CDR3, as DNA: TGTGCCATCAGTTCCGGGACAGGGGTCGATACGCAGTATTTT.

This chain links TRBV9 with TRBJ2-3, with D hard to call. Germline assignment: CDR1 SGDLS and CDR2 YYNGEE. The V and J ends lost 4 bases and 6 bases respectively, with 15 bases between them. The CDR3 length is 14 residues. CDR3 sequence reads: CASSPGSGEDTQYF. CDR3 bases: TGTGCCAGCAGCCCCGGGTCTGGCGAGGATACGCAGTATTTT.

This clone was seen a handful of times. The chain's CDR3 is CASRKVGQGNTEAFF. DNA for the CDR3: TGTGCCAGCAGGAAGGTGGGACAGGGGAACACTGAAGCTTTCTTT. The V and J genes are TRBV6-4 and TRBJ1-1; 9 positions match TRBD1. The CDR3 length is 15 residues. Germline V gene sequence: CDR1 MRHNA, CDR2 SNTAGT. Trimming took 6 bases from V and 1 from J; bases not matched to a gene: 6.

This clone was counted a few times. This chain connects TRBV7-2 to TRBJ1-2; 7 bases match TRBD1. The trim removed 0 bases at V and 8 bases at J, leaving 9 bases unmatched. This CDR3 comprises 15 residues. Germline loops: CDR1 SGHTA, CDR2 FQGNSA. CDR3 bases: TGTGCCAGCAGCTTAGCGACAGGGCGTCTGGGGGGCTACACCTTC. Translation gives CASSLATGRLGGYTF.

V gene TRBV29-1 combines with J gene TRBJ2-2; weak D call: TRBD2 (5 bases). The germline V gene has CDR1 SQVTM and CDR2 ANQGSEA. The V gene lost 4 bases and the J gene lost 7 bases, with 10 bases spanning the gap. The CDR3 consists of 12 residues. CDR3 sequence (DNA): TGCAGCGTTGGGCTAGCCGTCGGGGAGCTGTTTTTT. It codes for CSVGLAVGELFF.

The V call is TRBV5-4, the J call TRBJ1-1, with a weak D call TRBD1 (6 bases). The CDR3 totals 14 residues. Germline assignment: CDR1 SGHNT and CDR2 YYREEE (reference sequence). Deletions cut 3 bases from V and 3 bases from J, with 12 bases between. The CDR3 spells CASSWVGAYTEAFF. The CDR3 coding sequence is TGTGCCAGCAGCTGGGTGGGGGCTTACACTGAAGCTTTCTTT.

This sequence joins TRBV11-2 and TRBJ2-7; D is perhaps TRBD2 (6 bases). V lost 3 bases, J lost 1 base, and 13 bases lay in between. Germline V gene sequence: CDR1 SGHAT, CDR2 FQNNGV. The CDR3 has 15 amino acids. CDR3 DNA sequence: TGTGCCAGCAGCTTCAACGCCGCGGGATCCTACGAGCAGTACGTC. As protein: CASSFNAAGSYEQYV.

In this sample, this clone turned up a few times. The chain links TRBV6-5 to TRBJ2-1; 12 bases agree with TRBD2. CDR3 size: 15 residues. With V trimmed by 0 bases and J by 15 bases, 9 bases remained unmatched. Germline V lookup: CDR1 MNHEY, CDR2 SVGAGI. The CDR3 protein is CASSYSTSGSGVVFF. The CDR3, as DNA: TGTGCCAGCAGTTACTCGACTAGCGGGAGCGGGGTAGTGTTCTTC.

In its sample, this clone was seen a few times. The rearrangement joins TRBV2 to TRBJ2-7, with D unclear. Germline CDR1 reads SNHLY; CDR2 reads FYNNEI. The V gene lost 1 base and the J gene lost 6 bases, with 10 bases spanning the gap. This CDR3 has 13 residues. Written as DNA, the CDR3 is TGTGCCAGCAGTGAAGATAGCTTCGGCGAGCAGTACGTC. It specifies CASSEDSFGEQYV.

The gene calls are TRBV5-1 and TRBJ2-2, with D unclear. With 0 bases removed from V and 5 bases from J, the gap between germline ends came to 11 bases. The CDR3 loop spans 15 amino acids. Per germline, CDR1 SGHRS and CDR2 YFSETQ. CDR3 DNA sequence: TGCGCCAGCAGCTTGGCCCCAACAGCTACCGGGGAGCTGTTTTTT. Amino acid sequence: CASSLAPTATGELFF.

This clone was detected only once. The CDR3 sequence: CASRPGTGGSTEAFF. CDR3 in DNA: TGTGCCAGCAGACCCGGGACAGGGGGTAGCACTGAAGCTTTCTTT. J is TRBJ1-1 and V is TRBV28, with 11 bases matching TRBD1. With 6 bases clipped from V and 4 bases from J, the junction kept 7 bases outside the gene matches. The CDR3 extends over 15 amino acids. Germline V lookup: CDR1 MDHEN, CDR2 SYDVKM.

This chain uses TRBV5-1 with TRBJ1-1, with 7 bases aligning to TRBD1. The junction had 14 bases not matched to a gene; V was cut back by 6 bases and J by 3 bases. The CDR3 loop spans 16 amino acids. Germline V CDR1 and CDR2: SGHRS, YFSETQ. The CDR3: CASMPQGMLVDTEAFF. CDR3 nucleotides: TGCGCCAGCATGCCACAGGGGATGCTAGTCGACACTGAAGCTTTCTTT.

The DNA of the CDR3 is TGTGCCAGCAGCCGTCCCGGGACAGGGTTTGGAATCTCTGGAAACACCATATATTTT. Translation: CASSRPGTGFGISGNTIYF. This sequence joins TRBV11-3 and TRBJ1-3; 9 nucleotides line up with TRBD1. The CDR3 extends over 19 amino acids. Germline V gives CDR1 SGHNT, CDR2 YENEEA. J gave up 0 bases and V 5 bases, and 14 bases lay outside the gene matches.

V gene TRBV18 combines with J gene TRBJ1-1, with D possibly TRBD1 on 6 matching bases. The germline V gene encodes CDR1 KGHSH and CDR2 LQKENI. This CDR3 is built from 15 residues. Trimming pared 0 bases from V and 3 bases from J, leaving 11 bases between. For the CDR3, the DNA is TGTGCCAGCTCACCACCGGTAGGGGGTTACACTGAAGCTTTCTTT. It codes for CASSPPVGGYTEAFF. The full variable domain, with the rest looked up from reference TRBV18 and TRBJ1-1, is NAGVMQNPRHLVRRRGQEARLRCSPMKGHSHVYWYRQLPEEGLKFMVYLQKENIIDESGMPKERFSAEFPKEGPSILRIQQVVRGDSAAYFCASSPPVGGYTEAFFGQGTRLTVV.

This rearrangement joins TRBV9 to TRBJ1-1; D is undetermined. The V gene lost 5 bases and the J gene lost 0 bases, with 14 bases spanning the gap. This CDR3 has 15 amino acids. Germline values: CDR1 SGDLS, CDR2 YYNGEE. CDR3: CASRIARFLNTEAFF. CDR3 nucleotide sequence: TGTGCCAGCAGGATCGCCAGGTTTTTGAACACTGAAGCTTTCTTT.

The rearrangement joins TRBV7-2 to TRBJ2-3; possibly TRBD1 for D (6 bases). Germline assignment: CDR1 SGHTA and CDR2 FQGNSA. The CDR3 consists of 15 residues. V dropped 0 bases and J dropped 2 bases, with 9 bases sitting between them. The CDR3 loop is CASSLAGQSTDTQYF. DNA for the CDR3: TGTGCCAGCAGCTTAGCTGGACAGTCCACAGATACGCAGTATTTT.

This clone was recorded a few times. The chain combines TRBV18 with TRBJ2-5, with a weak D call TRBD2 (6 bases). Trimming took off 0 bases at V and 1 base at J, with 12 bases between the two ends. The CDR3 has 16 residues. CDR1 KGHSH and CDR2 LQKENI come from the germline V gene. The CDR3 DNA reads as TGTGCCAGCTCACCACCGGATCGTAGCGGCCAAGAGACCCAGTACTTC. This sequence encodes CASSPPDRSGQETQYF.

V and J are TRBV30 and TRBJ1-5; TRBD1 matches at 9 bases. The CDR3 has 14 residues. V shed 5 bases and J 4 bases; nucleotides not matched to a gene: 6. Germline V gives CDR1 GTSNPN, CDR2 SVGIG (reference sequence). The CDR3 protein is CAWGQGLGNQPQHF. The CDR3 region has the DNA TGTGCCTGGGGACAGGGGCTTGGGAATCAGCCCCAGCATTTT.